This entry concerns a single T cell receptor beta chain. The sample holds one count of this clone. What this receptor recognizes is not known. There are no base qualities to consult, and no much larger clone falls within one base. V loses 5 bases of germline sequence and J loses 0 bases, and the interval between the two ends is 12 bases. In the germline V gene (reference sequence), CDR1 corresponds to SGHNT and CDR2 to YYREEE. There are 15 amino acids in the CDR3, from cysteine to phenylalanine inclusive. Left in the record is the CDR3 DNA by itself, 45 bases read in frame from the first base. The sample's time point label is to be understood as: baseline, week 1 (first vaccination visit). Explained via the paper, the treatment or condition label denotes: pre-vaccination baseline after standard-of-care therapy. The donors had newly diagnosed IDH1-mutant astrocytomas of WHO grade 3 or 4 that showed loss of nuclear ATRX. The samples were drawn from NOA16, a multicentre, single-arm, open-label phase I trial in Germany that tested a mutant IDH1 peptide vaccine in humans for the first time. Visit V03 blood draws served as the baseline sample for immunogenicity testing. Genomic DNA for TCRB sequencing was extracted from EDTA blood using the DNeasy Blood and Tissue Kit.

Library preparation used the immunoSEQ multiplex PCR assay. The hsTCRB Kit was used according to the manufacturer's protocol to amplify rearranged TCR beta chain sequences. TCRB libraries were sequenced on an Illumina MiSeq. For the original study's pipeline: The kit vendor's proprietary platform handled demultiplexing, trimming and gene mapping. TCRdb took over this immuneACCESS table, retaining in-frame rearrangements with V and J assigned. Such tables are incomplete; in checked studies, under half of the missing clones stem from an unresolved V gene, and the remainder is unexplained. From that table come the V and J calls and clone size; the DNA was used to work out D and trimming. The sample table records about 92,000 clones; about four fifths of these occur just once. Around 7% of the sample rests with the top ten. The data are from a study of a mutant IDH1 vaccine in newly diagnosed glioma (dated by TCRdb to the early 2020s). Notes on the research overall: The approximately 30 treated patients were approximately 60% male and around 40% female, with a mean age of approximately 40 years. Peripheral blood was drawn at six visits: V03 (baseline), V05, V07, V10, V12 and V13. Before enrollment, patients had received standard therapy of radiotherapy alone, temozolomide alone, or radiochemotherapy with temozolomide; most received the combination. For exploratory analyses, longitudinal TCRB deep sequencing was carried out in about 25 treated patients wherever samples were available. What the research found in general, with its limitations: PBMC samples for TCRB deep sequencing were selected based on availability. Pseudoprogression seemed to be unrelated to changes in the top peripheral T cell clonotypes found by TCRB sequencing. Vaccine-induced immune responses across multiple MHC alleles were detected in 93.3% of patients. It was noted by the authors that analyses of patient blood samples could not be reproduced owing to sample limitations.

Sequencing used PBMCs, obtained from a glioma patient treated with radiotherapy, temozolomide or both. The sequence was obtained from a woman aged 45-60 years with glioma. The chain links TRBV5-4 with TRBJ1-5, and the D gene may be TRBD1, 5 bases matching. The DNA sequence is as follows: TGTGCCAGCAGTATGGGGGTAAATAGCAATCAGCCCCAGCATTTT. Its protein is CASSMGVNSNQPQHF.